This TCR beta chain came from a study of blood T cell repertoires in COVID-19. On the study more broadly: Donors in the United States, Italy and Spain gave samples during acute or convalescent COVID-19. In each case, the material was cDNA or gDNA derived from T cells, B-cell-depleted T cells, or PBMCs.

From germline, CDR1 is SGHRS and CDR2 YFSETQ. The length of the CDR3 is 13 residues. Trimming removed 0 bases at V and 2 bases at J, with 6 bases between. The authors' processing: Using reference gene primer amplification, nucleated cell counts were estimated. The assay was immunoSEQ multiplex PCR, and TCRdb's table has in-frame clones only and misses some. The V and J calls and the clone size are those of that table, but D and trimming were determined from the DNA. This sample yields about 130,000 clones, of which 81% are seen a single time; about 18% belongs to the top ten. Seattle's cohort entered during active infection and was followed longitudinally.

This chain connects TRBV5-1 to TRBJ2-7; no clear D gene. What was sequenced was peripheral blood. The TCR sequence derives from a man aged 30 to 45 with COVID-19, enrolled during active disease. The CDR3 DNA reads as TGCGCCAGCAGCTTGGGCACAACCTACGAGCAGTACTTC. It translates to CASSLGTTYEQYF.